A selection of T cell receptor beta chains follows, all from one sample in a study of blood T cell repertoires in COVID-19. Repertoires were generated with immunoSEQ multiplex PCR, while TCRdb's copy carries only in-frame clones and drops some. In the table there are 200,000 or so clones, more than 70% of which are singletons. What was sequenced was PBMCs or T cells enriched from blood (not recorded which). These receptors originate from a middle-aged woman with acute COVID-19. Both conserved end residues are part of each CDR3. D genes are given only for firm matches. The size of a clone is reported for some rows only, either as once, few or many, or as a class for expanded clones.

clone_size: NA
v_call: TRBV2
d_call: NA
j_call: TRBJ1-2
cdr3_aa: CASSDRGVVGYTF
cdr3_nt: TGTGCCAGCAGTGACAGGGGTGTAGTTGGCTACACCTTC

clone_size: NA
v_call: TRBV7-2
d_call: TRBD1
j_call: TRBJ1-3
cdr3_aa: CASSYMGQIAGNTIYF
cdr3_nt: TGTGCCAGCAGCTATATGGGACAGATAGCTGGAAACACCATATATTTT

clone_size: NA
v_call: TRBV18
d_call: NA
j_call: TRBJ2-2
cdr3_aa: CASSPFSGGDTGELFF
cdr3_nt: TGTGCCAGCTCACCCTTTAGCGGAGGGGACACCGGGGAGCTGTTTTTT

clone_size: once
v_call: TRBV12-5
d_call: TRBD2
j_call: TRBJ2-1
cdr3_aa: CASGLVPGRGMEQFF
cdr3_nt: TGTGCTAGTGGTTTGGTACCGGGGAGGGGTATGGAGCAGTTCTTC

clone_size: few
v_call: TRBV5-4
d_call: TRBD1
j_call: TRBJ2-3
cdr3_aa: CASSPPDRATDTQYF
cdr3_nt: TGTGCCAGCAGCCCCCCGGACAGGGCGACAGATACGCAGTATTTT

clone_size: few
v_call: TRBV5-5
d_call: NA
j_call: TRBJ1-1
cdr3_aa: CASSFPGLNTEAFF
cdr3_nt: TGTGCCAGCAGCTTTCCGGGGTTGAACACTGAAGCTTTCTTT

clone_size: NA
v_call: TRBV3-1/TRBV3-2
d_call: NA
j_call: TRBJ2-5
cdr3_aa: CASSLEYFQETQYF
cdr3_nt: TGTGCCAGCAGCCTCGAGTACTTCCAAGAGACCCAGTACTTC

clone_size: NA
v_call: TRBV5-8
d_call: TRBD2
j_call: TRBJ2-5
cdr3_aa: CASSLGRQAGGPETQYF
cdr3_nt: TGTGCCAGCAGCTTGGGTCGCCAAGCGGGGGGGCCAGAGACCCAGTACTTC

clone_size: few
v_call: TRBV7-2
d_call: TRBD1
j_call: TRBJ1-2
cdr3_aa: CASRFRQGAGGYTF
cdr3_nt: TGTGCCAGCAGATTCCGACAGGGGGCAGGTGGCTACACCTTC

clone_size: NA
v_call: TRBV4-3
d_call: TRBD2
j_call: TRBJ2-3
cdr3_aa: CASSQEYPGLAASTDTQYF
cdr3_nt: TGCGCCAGCAGCCAAGAGTACCCGGGACTAGCGGCTAGCACAGATACGCAGTATTTT

clone_size: NA
v_call: TRBV4-2
d_call: TRBD2
j_call: TRBJ2-5
cdr3_aa: CASSQRPSGGPSAAQYF
cdr3_nt: TGTGCCAGCAGCCAACGGCCTAGCGGGGGGCCCAGTGCGGCCCAGTACTTC

clone_size: NA
v_call: TRBV7-2
d_call: NA
j_call: TRBJ1-1
cdr3_aa: CASTYTGVMNTEAFF
cdr3_nt: TGTGCCAGCACCTACACGGGTGTCATGAACACTGAAGCTTTCTTT

clone_size: few
v_call: TRBV5-4
d_call: TRBD1
j_call: TRBJ1-2
cdr3_aa: CASSFPGQGAKGYTF
cdr3_nt: TGTGCCAGCAGCTTCCCGGGACAGGGGGCGAAAGGCTACACCTTC

clone_size: NA
v_call: TRBV6-5
d_call: TRBD1
j_call: TRBJ1-2
cdr3_aa: CASSYSIGTGRDGYTF
cdr3_nt: TGTGCCAGCAGTTACTCGATAGGGACAGGGCGCGATGGCTACACCTTC

clone_size: NA
v_call: TRBV25-1
d_call: NA
j_call: TRBJ2-3
cdr3_aa: CASSDTGVGADTQYF
cdr3_nt: TGTGCCAGCAGTGATACCGGGGTCGGCGCAGATACGCAGTATTTT

clone_size: NA
v_call: TRBV7-9
d_call: TRBD1
j_call: TRBJ2-7
cdr3_aa: CASSTTPGQYPYPYEQYF
cdr3_nt: TGTGCCAGCAGCACCACTCCGGGACAGTATCCCTATCCGTACGAGCAGTACTTC

clone_size: NA
v_call: TRBV19
d_call: TRBD1
j_call: TRBJ1-3
cdr3_aa: CASSIAAGQYSGNTIYF
cdr3_nt: TGTGCCAGTAGTATAGCGGCGGGACAGTACTCTGGAAACACCATATATTTT